These T cell receptor beta chains were read from a single sample in a study of beta chain features in type 1 diabetes. Sequenced by immunoSEQ multiplex PCR; TCRdb stores in-frame clones only, minus some. This sample has around 160,000 clones, with approximately 9.1% found just once. Specimen: central memory CD4+ T cells from blood. These receptors all stem from a woman between 25 and 40 years old with type 1 diabetes. Each CDR3 is given without its conserved first and last residue.

TRBJ2-7 TRBV11-2 ASSPVRGAHSYEQY
TRBJ2-2 TRBV30 AWSVRGTANTGELF
TRBJ2-5 TRBV30 AWSVRLAGRETQY
TRBJ2-7 TRBV13 ASSFDRLSSYEQY
TRBJ2-7 TRBV4-2 ASSPVGTSGNEQY
TRBJ1-1 TRBV5-1 ASSFWTGNTEAF
TRBJ2-3 TRBV6-1 ASSVFGRLDTQY
TRBJ2-3 TRBV5-6 ASSLSRYTDTQY
TRBJ2-1 TRBV2 ASTGEQKVQF
TRBJ1-1 TRBV23-1 ASSQSPSSGAEAF
TRBJ2-7 TRBV29-1 SVVQDREGEQY
TRBJ2-1 TRBV6-1 ASRARTSGNHEQF
TRBJ1-2 TRBV7-9 ASTAGEGGYT
TRBJ2-7 TRBV19 ASRPSGGLSYEQY